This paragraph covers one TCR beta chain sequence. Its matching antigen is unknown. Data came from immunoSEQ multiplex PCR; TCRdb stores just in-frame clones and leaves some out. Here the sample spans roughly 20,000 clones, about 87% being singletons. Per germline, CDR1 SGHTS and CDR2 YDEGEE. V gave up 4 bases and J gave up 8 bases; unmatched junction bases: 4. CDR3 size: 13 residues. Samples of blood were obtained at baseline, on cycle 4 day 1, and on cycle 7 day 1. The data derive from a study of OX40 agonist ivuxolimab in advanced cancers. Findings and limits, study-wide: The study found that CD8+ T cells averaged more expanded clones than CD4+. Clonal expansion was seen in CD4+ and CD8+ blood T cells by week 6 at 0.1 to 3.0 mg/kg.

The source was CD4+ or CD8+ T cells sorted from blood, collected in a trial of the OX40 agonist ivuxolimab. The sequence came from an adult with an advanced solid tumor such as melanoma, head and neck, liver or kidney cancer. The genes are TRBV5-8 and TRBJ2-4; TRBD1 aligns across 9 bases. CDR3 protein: CASSAGTGYIQYF. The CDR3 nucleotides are TGTGCCAGCAGCGCCGGGACAGGGTACATTCAGTACTTC.